The 23 T cell receptor beta chains below were found in one sample sequenced in a study of T-cell reconstitution after alpha-beta-depleted transplantation in children. Unique molecular identifiers were incorporated during preparation of the TCRbeta library. MiXCR was run by TCRdb on the PCR reads, yielding one entry per CDR3 protein. The sample lists around 250,000 distinct CDR3 sequences, around 25% occurring once. Specimen: PBMCs, collected before TCRalphabeta/CD19-depleted stem cell transplant. The source of these receptors is a girl aged 2-10 years with Fanconi anemia, due to receive a stem cell transplant.

This clonotype has just a few counts. V is TRBV21-1 and J is TRBJ2-1. TRBV21-1 is listed as a pseudogene. The CDR3 is made up of 16 amino acids. The CDR3 bases are TGTGCCAGCAGCAAAGGGTTCGGGACCCCCTACAATGAGCAGTTCTTC. Encoded protein: CASSKGFGTPYNEQFF.

This sequence joins TRBV28 and TRBJ1-6, with TRBD1 matching over 12 bases. This CDR3 is 15 amino acids long. V shed 8 bases, J shed 10 bases, and the junction held 9 bases outside the gene matches. Germline lookup yields CDR1 MDHEN and CDR2 SYDVKM. The CDR3 region has the DNA TGTGCCAGCTTTCTGGGACAGGGGGCCGGCTCACCCCTCCACTTT. Amino acid sequence: CASFLGQGAGSPLHF. Combining the CDR3 with reference TRBV28 and TRBJ1-6 gives the whole variable domain DVKVTQSSRYLVKRTGEKVFLECVQDMDHENMFWYRQDPGLGLRLIYFSYDVKMKEKGDIPEGYSVSREKKERFSLILESASTNQTSMYLCASFLGQGAGSPLHFGNGTRLTVT.

The sample holds many counts of this clonotype. This chain joins TRBV4-2 and TRBJ2-7, with a possible D match to TRBD1 (5 bases). With 1 base removed from V and 3 bases from J, the gap between germline ends came to 13 bases. The CDR3 spans 15 residues. Germline V gene sequence: CDR1 LGHNA, CDR2 YNFKEQ. CDR3 DNA: TGTGCCAGCAGCCAAGGAATCCAGGGAAGCTACGAGCAGTACTTC. Translating it yields CASSQGIQGSYEQYF.

The V gene is TRBV5-1, the J gene TRBJ2-3; unclear D gene. Germline-derived CDR1 and CDR2 are SGHRS and YFSETQ. This CDR3 is 15 amino acids long. The germline V and J ends were trimmed by 7 bases and 0 bases, with 15 bases remaining between them. CDR3 protein: CASHITGSSTDTQYF. The CDR3 bases are TGCGCCAGCCATATAACGGGTTCAAGCACAGATACGCAGTATTTT.

In its sample, this clonotype was seen many times. The V gene is TRBV4-2, the J gene TRBJ2-5, with 7 bases fitting TRBD2. CDR3 length: 14 residues. J was trimmed by 2 bases and V by 3 bases; bases with no gene match: 3. Germline V gives CDR1 LGHNA, CDR2 YNFKEQ. For the CDR3, the DNA is TGTGCCAGCAGCCACCCTAGCGGACAAGAGACCCAGTACTTC. This codes for CASSHPSGQETQYF.

This clonotype was recorded at least ten times. J is TRBJ2-3 and V is TRBV6-4; TRBD2 agrees at 9 bases. With 3 bases clipped from V and 6 bases from J, the junction kept 10 bases outside the gene matches. Germline V gene lookup returns CDR1 MRHNA and CDR2 SNTAGT. CDR3 size: 16 residues. The CDR3 DNA sequence: TGTGCCAGCAGTGAAGCCTCCGGGACTAGCTCCGATACGCAGTATTTT. Protein sequence: CASSEASGTSSDTQYF.

This clonotype was detected many times. The V gene is TRBV15, the J gene TRBJ2-5; D remains unclear. Germline values: CDR1 LNHNV, CDR2 YYDKDF (reference sequence). CDR3 length: 12 residues. V was cut by 0 bases and J by 10 bases, with 9 bases left in between. In DNA form, the CDR3 reads TGTGCCACCAGCAGAGATGTCGCGGTCCAGTACTTC. This translates into CATSRDVAVQYF.

In its sample, this clonotype was seen many times. CDR3 residues: CSARAGLAGLGSYNEQFF. CDR3 coding DNA: TGCAGTGCTAGGGCGGGACTAGCGGGCCTCGGCTCCTACAATGAGCAGTTCTTC. The rearrangement joins TRBV20-1 to TRBJ2-1; 12 bases fit TRBD2. This CDR3 is built from 18 residues. J lost 0 bases, V lost 3 bases, and 9 bases had no gene match. CDR1 DFQATT and CDR2 SNEGSKA come from the germline V gene (reference sequence).

This sequence joins TRBV29-1 and TRBJ1-1, with 8 bases identical to TRBD1. The CDR3 covers 12 residues. Unmatched junction bases numbered 4, after V lost 3 bases and J lost 7 bases. Germline CDR1 and CDR2: SQVTM and ANQGSEA. CDR3 sequence: CSVEGDRFEAFF. CDR3 DNA: TGCAGCGTTGAGGGGGACAGGTTTGAAGCTTTCTTT.

This clonotype appeared many times. This chain joins TRBV27 and TRBJ2-3; D is perhaps TRBD2 (5 bases). Germline lookup yields CDR1 MNHEY and CDR2 SMNVEV (reference sequence). The germline V and J ends were trimmed by 5 bases and 6 bases, with 15 bases remaining between them. CDR3 length equals 14 residues. The CDR3 sequence: CASSPGISADTQYF. Here the CDR3 DNA reads TGTGCCAGCAGTCCCGGGATTTCGGCCGATACGCAGTATTTT.

This clonotype was seen repeatedly, ten times or more. The chain links TRBV20-1 to TRBJ1-2; D is undetermined. V shed 0 bases and J shed 4 bases, with 15 bases lying between them. The CDR3 runs 15 residues. Germline V gives CDR1 DFQATT, CDR2 SNEGSKA (reference sequence). The CDR3 region is CSARDTGIRAYGYTF. The DNA for the CDR3 is TGCAGTGCTAGAGATACGGGGATTCGGGCCTATGGCTACACCTTC.

The V call is TRBV5-1, the J call TRBJ2-5; D ambiguous. The V end lost 4 bases, the J end lost 0 bases, and 10 bases lay between the germline ends. This CDR3 has 14 amino acids. CDR1 is SGHRS, CDR2 YFSETQ, per germline. The CDR3: CASSQNAYQETQYF. CDR3 nucleotides: TGCGCCAGCAGCCAAAACGCATACCAAGAGACCCAGTACTTC.

This clonotype was seen a few times. CDR3 nucleotide sequence: TGTGCCAGCAACACGGGGGGGCCGTCAGATACGCAGTATTTT. Translation gives CASNTGGPSDTQYF. This chain uses TRBV27 with TRBJ2-3, with 8 nucleotides matching TRBD2. The V and J ends lost 7 bases and 4 bases, in that order; junction bases with no gene match: 7. This CDR3 has 14 residues. Germline loops: CDR1 MNHEY, CDR2 SMNVEV (reference sequence).

The chain employs TRBV28 and TRBJ1-6; TRBD1 matches 9 bases. Germline assignment: CDR1 MDHEN and CDR2 SYDVKM. The CDR3 is 16 amino acids. V shed 7 bases, J shed 5 bases, and the junction held 9 bases outside the gene matches. DNA for the CDR3: TGTGCCAGCACCAGGACAGGGGACGGGGATAATTCACCCCTCCACTTT. This sequence encodes CASTRTGDGDNSPLHF.

This clonotype has a count of ten or more. This chain connects TRBV12-3 or TRBV12-4 to TRBJ2-1; possible D gene TRBD2, 5 bases. The CDR3 contains 14 residues. V lost 2 bases and J 5 bases, leaving 10 bases between the germline ends. CDR3 region: CASSLLREDNEQFF. CDR3 sequence (DNA): TGTGCCAGCAGTTTACTACGGGAAGACAATGAGCAGTTCTTC.

This clonotype was counted between two and nine times. The rearrangement joins TRBV13 to TRBJ2-7; D remains unclear. Trimming stripped 0 bases from V and 6 bases from J, with 12 bases between. This CDR3 is built from 14 residues. Germline V gene data show CDR1 as PRHDT and CDR2 as FYEKMQ (reference sequence). CDR3 in DNA: TGTGCCAGCAGCTTAGGCTCTAGTTACGGCGAGCAGTACTTC. This codes for CASSLGSSYGEQYF.

The chain joins TRBV6-2 or TRBV6-3 to TRBJ2-7, with 10 positions matching TRBD2. This CDR3 spans 15 amino acids. Per germline, CDR1 MNHEY and CDR2 SVGEGT. The V and J ends lost 4 bases and 2 bases, in that order; junction bases with no gene match: 5. Here the CDR3 reads CASSFLAGGAYEQYF. CDR3 DNA: TGTGCCAGCAGTTTCTTAGCGGGAGGTGCCTACGAGCAGTACTTC.

This clonotype turned up a few times. The V call is TRBV6-5, the J call TRBJ2-1; 8 positions match TRBD1. The CDR3 contains 18 residues. J lost 7 bases, V lost 0 bases, and 14 bases had no gene match. The germline V gene encodes CDR1 MNHEY and CDR2 SVGAGI. CDR3 nucleotides: TGTGCCAGCAGTTACTCCCCCCGTGGCAGGGGGCTGGCGAATGAGCAGTTCTTC. Translating it yields CASSYSPRGRGLANEQFF.

The J gene is TRBJ1-1, the V gene TRBV29-1; no reliable D call. V was clipped by 1 base and J by 1 base, with 7 bases between them. The CDR3 covers 13 residues. Germline V gives CDR1 SQVTM, CDR2 ANQGSEA. The CDR3 nucleotides are TGCAGCGTTGAAGTCGACGGGAACACTGAAGCTTTCTTT. This encodes CSVEVDGNTEAFF.

This clonotype showed up many times. The chain carries TRBV14 and TRBJ2-3; 8 bases line up with TRBD2. Unmatched junction bases numbered 8, after V lost 1 base and J lost 2 bases. The CDR3 consists of 17 residues. CDR1 is SGHDN and CDR2 is FVKESK in the germline V gene. The CDR3: CASSQVAGGWPTDTQYF. CDR3 bases: TGTGCCAGCAGCCAAGTTGCGGGAGGCTGGCCCACAGATACGCAGTATTTT.

The chain recombines TRBV5-1 with TRBJ2-1, with D hard to call. CDR1 is SGHRS, CDR2 YFSETQ, per germline. V shed 4 bases and J shed 3 bases, with 14 bases lying between them. The CDR3 is 15 amino acids. This CDR3 reads CASSPARSGYNEQFF. CDR3 in DNA: TGCGCCAGCAGCCCCGCCCGGTCCGGCTACAATGAGCAGTTCTTC.

This clonotype has a single count. The rearrangement uses TRBV14 and TRBJ2-1; 12 bases align to TRBD2. This CDR3 is 20 amino acids long. CDR1 and CDR2 from the germline V gene are SGHDN and FVKESK. Unmatched junction bases numbered 11, after V lost 0 bases and J lost 2 bases. Written as DNA, the CDR3 is TGTGCCAGCAGCCAAGATCCGGCTAGCGGGGGGGTCATAACCTACAATGAGCAGTTCTTC. It yields the protein CASSQDPASGGVITYNEQFF.

The V and J genes are TRBV5-6 and TRBJ2-7; D uncertain. Deletions cut 7 bases from V and 3 bases from J, with 14 bases between. The CDR3 length is 13 residues. Germline CDR1 is SGHDT and CDR2 is YYEEEE. CDR3 in DNA: TGTGCCAGCGGCCCCGGGTTCCTCTACGAGCAGTACTTC. The encoded protein is CASGPGFLYEQYF.